The sequence of this T cell receptor beta chain was determined in a study of molecular identifiers for immune sequencing clone quantification. V was cut by 3 bases and J by 4 bases, with 16 bases left in between. The CDR3 extends over 15 amino acids. Germline V gene data show CDR1 as MDHEN and CDR2 as SYDVKM. Preparation of the bulk TCR libraries relied on previously described methods and listed TCR primers. TCRdb redid the calling of the PCR reads with MiXCR, one entry per CDR3 protein. Of more than 250,000 distinct CDR3 sequences listed, 20% to 25% were seen once; the top ten hold approximately 0.84%. This clonotype occurred many times.

The TCR sequence derives from a human donor in good health. Some libraries in this study had Jurkat cell RNA spiked in. This chain connects TRBV28 to TRBJ2-7, with D perhaps TRBD1 (6 bases). What was sequenced was naive CD8+ T cells from blood, with Jurkat cell RNA spiked in. Subset given: FACS-sorted CD8+CD4-CCR7+CD45RA+ naive T cells. CDR3: CASSFLPDRLYEQYF. DNA of the CDR3: TGTGCCAGCAGTTTCCTGCCCGACAGGCTATACGAGCAGTACTTC.